The 4 T cell receptor beta chains listed next were all sequenced from one sample in a study of blood T cells in healthy people across ages. A second PCR of roughly 7 to 11 cycles used a sample-barcoded 5' primer and a J-beta primer mix. From the 5' RACE reads, TCRdb called clonotypes with MiXCR, one entry per CDR3 protein. In the table there are around 320,000 distinct CDR3 sequences, roughly a quarter of which are singletons. The sequenced material came from blood. The receptor source for this set is a woman in her 70s in good health.

This clonotype has more than one count but fewer than ten. The rearrangement uses TRBV18 and TRBJ2-2, with D maybe TRBD1 (6 bases). The V end was cut by 5 bases, the J end by 3 bases, with 13 bases between. The germline gives CDR1 KGHSH, CDR2 LQKENI. The CDR3 has 15 amino acids. CDR3: CASSSGQTHTGELFF. The CDR3 region has the DNA TGTGCCAGCTCATCCGGACAGACTCACACCGGGGAGCTGTTTTTT.

This clonotype was found a few times. The chain is built from TRBV5-1 and TRBJ2-5; 9 positions agree with TRBD2. The closer fit of TRBJ2-1 to the DNA end suggests the J call may be wrong. CDR1 and CDR2 from the germline V gene are SGHRS and YFSETQ. The length of the CDR3 is 14 residues. The CDR3, as DNA: TGCGCCAGCAAGCGGGGCGGGAGGGCCAATGAGCAGTTCTTC. This codes for CASKRGGRANEQFF.

V is TRBV20-1 and J is TRBJ2-7; D remains ambiguous. The germline CDR1 and CDR2 sequences are DFQATT and SNEGSKA (reference sequence). CDR3 length: 12 amino acids. V lost 7 bases, J lost 6 bases, and 16 bases lay in between. CDR3 protein: CSESPITGEQYF. DNA for the CDR3: TGCAGTGAAAGCCCCATTACTGGCGAGCAGTACTTC.

In its sample, this clonotype was seen a few times. The CDR3 DNA sequence: TGCAGTGCTGGGGGAGGGGTATTAAACACTGAAGCTTTCTTT. Protein product: CSAGGGVLNTEAFF. This chain uses TRBV20-1 with TRBJ1-1; D may be TRBD1 (5 bases). The CDR3 has 14 amino acids. V lost 5 bases and J 2 bases, leaving 15 bases between the germline ends. Germline-derived CDR1 and CDR2 are DFQATT and SNEGSKA (reference sequence).